This TCR beta chain is from a study of T cell changes during pregnancy in multiple sclerosis. CDR3 length: 16 residues. Trimming removed 3 bases from V and 3 bases from J; junction bases left unmatched: 10. Germline values: CDR1 LNHDA, CDR2 SQIVND (reference sequence). The assay was immunoSEQ multiplex PCR, and TCRdb's table has in-frame clones only and misses some. The table shows around 40,000 clones, with approximately 92% occurring only once. The chain is built from TRBV19 and TRBJ2-5; 7 bases agree with TRBD2. The sample here was CD8+ T cells from peripheral blood mononuclear cells, taken before pregnancy. The receptor's source is a female donor with multiple sclerosis, enrolled in a pregnancy study. The CDR3 DNA follows: TGTGCCAGTAGTATTCCGGCGGGGGAGAAAGAAGAGACCCAGTACTTC. This encodes CASSIPAGEKEETQYF.